Below, 6 T cell receptor beta chains from the same sample are listed, as sequenced in a study of response to subunit inactivated influenza vaccine. A single record per CDR3 protein comes from TCRdb applying MiXCR to the RT-PCR reads. The data contain about 780,000 distinct CDR3 sequences, approximately 17% of them singletons. Sequences were derived from PBMCs from blood, sampled around 5 days after vaccination. These TCRs come from a man between 45 and 60 years old who received an inactivated influenza vaccine.

This chain uses TRBV7-2 with TRBJ1-5; D is ambiguous. The CDR3 is 12 residues long. The V and J ends lost 3 bases and 5 bases respectively, with 5 bases between them. Germline CDR1 SGHTA, CDR2 FQGNSA. CDR3 bases: TGTGCCAGCAGCTTCTGGGATCAGCCCCAGCATTTT. It codes for CASSFWDQPQHF.

V and J are TRBV20-1 and TRBJ2-3, with TRBD2 matching 10 bases. The CDR3 covers 14 residues. The germline gives CDR1 DFQATT, CDR2 SNEGSKA (reference sequence). Trimming removed 5 bases from V and 2 bases from J; junction bases left unmatched: 4. Here the CDR3 reads CSAGSGRPTDTQYF. CDR3 coding DNA: TGCAGTGCTGGTAGCGGGAGGCCCACAGATACGCAGTATTTT.

There are a few counts of this clonotype. The chain uses TRBV29-1 and TRBJ2-3; D unclear. CDR3 length: 12 amino acids. Germline CDR1 and CDR2: SQVTM and ANQGSEA. V was trimmed by 2 bases and J by 5 bases, leaving 8 bases between them. The CDR3 nucleotides read TGCAGCGTTGAAAGTCCCAGAGATACGCAGTATTTT. This sequence encodes CSVESPRDTQYF.

The chain is built from TRBV10-3 and TRBJ2-1; D gene uncertain. CDR1 and CDR2 (germline): ENHRY, SYGVKD. V shed 4 bases and J shed 3 bases, with 13 bases lying between them. This CDR3 has 15 amino acids. CDR3 region: CAISAAGSNYNEQFF. CDR3 sequence (DNA): TGTGCCATCAGTGCGGCCGGGTCCAACTACAATGAGCAGTTCTTC.

The CDR3 nucleotides read TGTGCCAGCAGGGGGACCTCTGGAAACACCATATATTTT. Its protein is CASRGTSGNTIYF. This rearrangement joins TRBV27 to TRBJ1-3; the D gene is possibly TRBD1 (5 bases). The germline V gene has CDR1 MNHEY and CDR2 SMNVEV (reference sequence). Trimming pared 6 bases from V and 0 bases from J, leaving 6 bases between. The length of the CDR3 is 13 residues.

The chain is built from TRBV6-1 and TRBJ1-2, with 7 positions matching TRBD1. In germline, CDR1 is MNHNS, CDR2 SASEGT. The CDR3 length is 14 residues. V gave up 6 bases and J gave up 4 bases; unmatched junction bases: 8. CDR3 protein: CASSPRTGTYGYTF. In DNA form, the CDR3 reads TGTGCCAGCAGCCCTCGGACAGGTACCTATGGCTACACCTTC.